The 8 T cell receptor beta chains reported below all come from one sample, sequenced in a study of neurological immune-mediated disorders (dated by TCRdb to the late 2010s). Library prep was done by 5' RACE. For sequencing, an Illumina HiSeq 2500 was employed. The public reads were reprocessed in TCRdb via fastp at Q25 and MiXCR, keeping in-frame beta chains. Every distinct CDR3 protein forms one entry, paired with its most common genes and DNA. The sample yields around 37,000 distinct CDR3 sequences; under 4% were counted once. Around 7.7% of the sample lies in the top ten. What this sample's time point label stands for: longitudinal time-point 1 (baseline). Material: PBMCs. These receptors all stem from a woman aged 60-75 years with multiple sclerosis.

This clonotype was observed at least ten times. J is TRBJ1-2 and V is TRBV4-1; 8 bases fit TRBD1. CDR1 and CDR2 from the germline V gene are MGHRA and YSYEKL. The trim removed 0 bases at V and 4 bases at J, leaving 1 base unmatched. This CDR3 region has 14 residues. The CDR3 DNA follows: TGCGCCAGCAGCCAAGAGGACAGGGTCTATGGCTACACCTTC. It encodes CASSQEDRVYGYTF.

There are many counts of this clonotype. The chain joins TRBV2 to TRBJ2-3, with TRBD2 matching over 12 bases. Germline V gene sequence: CDR1 SNHLY, CDR2 FYNNEI. Germline trimming cut 4 bases from V and 5 bases from J; bases unmatched to any gene: 1. This CDR3 has 14 residues. Here the CDR3 reads CASSGLAGVDTQYF. CDR3 nucleotide sequence: TGTGCCAGCAGTGGACTAGCGGGGGTAGATACGCAGTATTTT. The full variable domain, in which reference TRBV2 and TRBJ2-3 provide the parts outside the CDR3, is EPEVTQTPSHQVTQMGQEVILRCVPISNHLYFYWYRQILGQKVEFLVSFYNNEISEKSEIFDDQFSVERPDGSNFTLKIRSTKLEDSAMYFCASSGLAGVDTQYFGPGTRLTVL.

This clonotype was recorded at least ten times. The CDR3 protein is CAISTWRAGHTF. CDR3 DNA sequence: TGTGCCATCAGCACTTGGAGGGCCGGTCACACCTTC. This chain uses TRBV10-3 with TRBJ1-2; no definite D call. Germline CDR1 and CDR2: ENHRY and SYGVKD. V dropped 6 bases and J dropped 12 bases, with 17 bases sitting between them. The CDR3 extends over 12 amino acids.

This clonotype came up many times. The V gene is TRBV5-6, the J gene TRBJ2-5; 9 bases fit TRBD2. The CDR3 length is 16 residues. The V gene's germline CDR1 is SGHDT and CDR2 YYEEEE. The J segment lost 0 bases and the V segment lost 6 bases, leaving 9 bases of the junction unmatched. The CDR3 coding sequence is TGTGCCAGCACCCGAGGGCCTAGCGGGAACCAAGAGACCCAGTACTTC. It specifies CASTRGPSGNQETQYF.

The rearrangement uses TRBV3-1 and TRBJ2-5, with D maybe TRBD2 (5 bases). CDR3 length: 14 residues. Germline V gene lookup returns CDR1 LGHDT and CDR2 YNNKEL (reference sequence). V lost 3 bases and J 2 bases, leaving 10 bases between the germline ends. The CDR3 loop reads CASSQRVGQETQYF. The CDR3 DNA follows: TGTGCCAGCAGCCAGCGGGTGGGACAAGAGACCCAGTACTTC.

This chain uses TRBV5-1 with TRBJ1-3; D gene uncertain. Trimming cost V 0 bases and J 0 bases, with 10 bases left between them. The germline V gene has CDR1 SGHRS and CDR2 YFSETQ. The CDR3 spans 16 residues. The CDR3 region is CASSLVGGTSGNTIYF. DNA of the CDR3: TGCGCCAGCAGCTTGGTTGGCGGCACCTCTGGAAACACCATATATTTT.

Notes on this clonotype: This could be a read error, since a much larger clone is one nucleotide away. V usage is TRBV20-1 and J usage is TRBJ2-3; D is possibly TRBD2 (6 bases). The V end was cut by 6 bases, the J end by 8 bases, with 18 bases between. The CDR3 sequence is 13 residues long. CDR1 is DFQATT, CDR2 SNEGSKA, per germline (reference sequence). The CDR3 coding sequence is TGCAGTGCAGGTGCCCCCCGACTAGTTACGCAGTATTTT. Residues: CSAGAPRLVTQYF.

This clonotype was recorded at least ten times. This chain connects TRBV20-1 to TRBJ1-1; D is unclear. CDR1 and CDR2 (germline): DFQATT, SNEGSKA (reference sequence). The CDR3 extends over 15 amino acids. V was pared by 5 bases and J by 0 bases, with 16 bases between. In DNA, the CDR3 is TGCAGTGCTGGTCGCGCAAGCGCGATGAACACTGAAGCTTTCTTT. Translating it yields CSAGRASAMNTEAFF.